In its sample, the clone carrying this T cell receptor beta chain was seen once. The CDR3 loop spans 15 amino acids. J lost 3 bases, V lost 3 bases, and 4 bases had no gene match. Germline V gene data show CDR1 as KGHDR and CDR2 as SFDVKD. This entry is derived from a study of blood T cell repertoires in COVID-19. The wider study: Samples taken during acute and convalescent COVID-19 were collected in the United States, Italy and Spain. PBMCs, B-cell-depleted T cells, or T cells provided the cDNA or gDNA that made up the material.

Data came from immunoSEQ multiplex PCR; TCRdb stores just in-frame clones and leaves some out. The sample holds 88,000 or so clones; 85% to 90% are singletons and the top ten take less than 1.5%. Which cohort a participant joined came from the clinical history participants gave. This clonotype was sampled from a woman aged 45-65 years with acute COVID-19. This rearrangement joins TRBV24-1 to TRBJ1-1, with 9 bases matching TRBD1. Sequenced sample: PBMCs or T cells enriched from blood (not recorded which). CDR3 loop: CATSDNTGGDTEAFF. The DNA for the CDR3 is TGTGCCACCAGTGATAACACAGGGGGCGACACTGAAGCTTTCTTT.